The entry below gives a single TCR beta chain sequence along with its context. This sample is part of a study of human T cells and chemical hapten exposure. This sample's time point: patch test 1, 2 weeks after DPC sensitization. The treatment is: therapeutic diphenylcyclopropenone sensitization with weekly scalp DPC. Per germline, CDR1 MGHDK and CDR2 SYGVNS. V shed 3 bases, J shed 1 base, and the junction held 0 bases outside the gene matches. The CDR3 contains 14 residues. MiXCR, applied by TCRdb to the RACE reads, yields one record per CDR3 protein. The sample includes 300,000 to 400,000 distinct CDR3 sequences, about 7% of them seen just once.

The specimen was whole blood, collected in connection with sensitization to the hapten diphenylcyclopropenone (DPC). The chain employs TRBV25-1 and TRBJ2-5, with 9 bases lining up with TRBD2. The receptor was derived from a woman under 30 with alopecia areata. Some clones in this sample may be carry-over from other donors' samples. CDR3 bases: TGTGCCAGCAGTGATAGCGGGAGCCAAGAGACCCAGTACTTC. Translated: CASSDSGSQETQYF.